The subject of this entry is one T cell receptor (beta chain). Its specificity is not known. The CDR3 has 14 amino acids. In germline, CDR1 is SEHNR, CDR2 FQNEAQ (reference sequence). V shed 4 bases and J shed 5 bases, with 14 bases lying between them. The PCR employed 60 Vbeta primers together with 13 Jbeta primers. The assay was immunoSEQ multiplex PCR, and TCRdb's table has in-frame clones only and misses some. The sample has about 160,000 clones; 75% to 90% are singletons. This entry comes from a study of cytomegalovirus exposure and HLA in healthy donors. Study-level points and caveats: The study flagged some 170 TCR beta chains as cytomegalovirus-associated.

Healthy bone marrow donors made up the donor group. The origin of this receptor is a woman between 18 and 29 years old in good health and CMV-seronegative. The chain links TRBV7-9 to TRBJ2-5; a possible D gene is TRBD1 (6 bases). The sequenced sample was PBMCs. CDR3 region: CASSWDITSETQYF. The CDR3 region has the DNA TGTGCCAGCAGCTGGGACATTACTTCGGAGACCCAGTACTTC.